These 22 T cell receptor beta chains were all obtained from the same sample, sequenced in a study of blood T cell repertoires in COVID-19. Profiled with immunoSEQ multiplex PCR; TCRdb holds only in-frame clones, not every one. The sample has roughly 280,000 clones, roughly 85% seen once. The specimen sequenced was peripheral blood. The origin of the receptors is a woman aged 70-85 years with acute or convalescent COVID-19.

DNA for the CDR3: TGTGCCAGCAGCTTCCGGGACAGGGCAACTGAAGCTTTCTTT. It encodes CASSFRDRATEAFF. The chain joins TRBV3-1 (or the pseudogene TRBV3-2) to TRBJ1-1; the match to TRBD1 covers 9 bases. The V gene end was trimmed by 5 bases and the J gene end by 5 bases; junction bases not matched to a gene: 6. This CDR3 is built from 14 residues. Germline V gene sequence: CDR1 LGHDT, CDR2 YNNKEL (reference sequence).

This clone has a single count. One end of the junction varies from germline; a read error may be responsible. This chain connects TRBV7-7 to TRBJ2-1; TRBD2 aligns across 8 bases. The CDR3 has 16 residues. CDR1 and CDR2 from the germline V gene are SSHAT and FNYEAQ (reference sequence). Here the CDR3 reads CASSRSGASSYNEQFF. CDR3 DNA sequence: TGTGCTAGCAGCCGTAGCGGGGCCAGCTCCTACAATGAGCAGTTCTTC.

The chain has TRBV5-1 and TRBJ2-2, with 10 bases fitting TRBD1. J was trimmed by 3 bases and V by 6 bases; bases with no gene match: 5. The CDR3 covers 15 residues. CDR1 is SGHRS and CDR2 is YFSETQ in the germline V gene. The CDR3 spells CASITGTGDTGELFF. CDR3 DNA: TGCGCCAGCATAACCGGGACAGGGGACACCGGGGAGCTGTTTTTT.

The chain joins TRBV2 to TRBJ2-1, with 9 bases matching TRBD2. CDR1 is SNHLY, CDR2 FYNNEI, per germline. V shed 7 bases, J shed 5 bases, and the junction held 6 bases outside the gene matches. The CDR3 runs 14 residues. Here the CDR3 reads CASNRAGGDNEQFF. For the CDR3, the DNA is TGTGCCAGCAACCGGGCGGGGGGGGACAATGAGCAGTTCTTC.

The chain recombines TRBV29-1 with TRBJ1-5; 9 positions match TRBD1. CDR1 SQVTM and CDR2 ANQGSEA come from the germline V gene. The CDR3 covers 15 residues. The V gene end was trimmed by 7 bases and the J gene end by 3 bases; junction bases not matched to a gene: 10. The CDR3 loop is CSATTGTGINQPQHF. CDR3 nucleotides: TGCAGCGCTACCACCGGGACAGGGATCAATCAGCCCCAGCATTTT.

The V gene is TRBV7-2, the J gene TRBJ2-1; 7 bases are shared with TRBD2. Germline-derived CDR1 and CDR2 are SGHTA and FQGNSA. This CDR3 comprises 13 residues. V dropped 7 bases and J dropped 9; count of bases not matched to a gene: 9. The CDR3: CASNNGGVAEQFF. CDR3 nucleotide sequence: TGTGCCAGCAACAATGGGGGGGTGGCTGAGCAGTTCTTC.

J is TRBJ2-7 and V is TRBV7-9; no clear D. CDR3 length: 15 amino acids. From germline, CDR1 is SEHNR and CDR2 FQNEAQ (reference sequence). V was clipped by 1 base and J by 0 bases, with 10 bases between them. The CDR3 region has the DNA TGTGCCAGCAGCTTAGGGCAGGCGAGCTCCTACGAGCAGTACTTC. Protein: CASSLGQASSYEQYF.

The chain uses TRBV11-2 and TRBJ2-2; D may be TRBD1 (6 bases). There are 14 residues in the CDR3. Germline CDR1 and CDR2: SGHAT and FQNNGV. The V and J ends lost 2 bases and 3 bases respectively, with 7 bases between them. CDR3 sequence: CASSLTGYTGELFF. The CDR3 DNA reads as TGTGCCAGCAGCTTAACAGGGTACACCGGGGAGCTGTTTTTT.

The V gene is TRBV3-1 (or the pseudogene TRBV3-2), the J gene TRBJ2-5; 8 nucleotides agree with TRBD1. Unmatched junction bases numbered 8, after V lost 4 bases and J lost 4 bases. The germline V gene encodes CDR1 LGHDT and CDR2 YNNKEL (reference sequence). The CDR3 covers 15 residues. In DNA form, the CDR3 reads TGTGCCAGCAGCCTCCGACAGGGGAGAGGAGAGACCCAGTACTTC. Amino acids: CASSLRQGRGETQYF.

The chain employs TRBV5-8 and TRBJ2-3; D remains unclear. CDR1 SGHTS and CDR2 YDEGEE come from the germline V gene. CDR3 length: 14 residues. Trimming stripped 3 bases from V and 4 bases from J, with 12 bases between. CDR3 protein: CASSSLVTADTQYF. CDR3 coding DNA: TGTGCCAGCAGCTCCCTTGTCACAGCAGATACGCAGTATTTT.

V gene TRBV5-8 combines with J gene TRBJ1-5, with 7 bases aligning to TRBD1. The germline V gene encodes CDR1 SGHTS and CDR2 YDEGEE. The CDR3 loop spans 14 amino acids. Unmatched junction bases numbered 2, after V lost 3 bases and J lost 2 bases. The CDR3 loop reads CASSWDSRNQPQHF. The CDR3 nucleotides are TGTGCCAGCAGCTGGGACAGCCGCAATCAGCCCCAGCATTTT.

This chain uses TRBV5-5 with TRBJ2-3, with D hard to call. The CDR3 has 14 amino acids. Germline assignment: CDR1 SGHKS and CDR2 YYEKEE (reference sequence). The V and J ends lost 0 bases and 5 bases respectively, with 10 bases between them. In DNA, the CDR3 is TGTGCCAGCAGCTTGGAGGTTCGGAGAGATACGCAGTATTTT. As protein: CASSLEVRRDTQYF.

V gene TRBV7-9 combines with J gene TRBJ1-1, with TRBD1 matching 10 bases. CDR3 length: 16 residues. CDR1 is SEHNR, CDR2 FQNEAQ, per germline (reference sequence). Losses at the gene ends were 4 bases for V and 2 bases for J; bases not matched to a gene: 7. CDR3 sequence (DNA): TGTGCCAGCAGCTCGTCGACAGGGGGCCTTAACACTGAAGCTTTCTTT. Translated: CASSSSTGGLNTEAFF.

The table lists this clone with a count of one. The rearrangement links TRBV5-1 to TRBJ2-5; a possible D gene is TRBD1 (6 bases). This CDR3 region has 14 residues. Germline-derived CDR1 and CDR2 are SGHRS and YFSETQ. V shed 5 bases and J shed 2 bases, with 13 bases lying between them. The CDR3 sequence is CASRRGSGQETQYF. CDR3 coding DNA: TGCGCCAGCAGGAGGGGGTCGGGTCAAGAGACCCAGTACTTC.

V gene TRBV5-4 combines with J gene TRBJ2-7; D may be TRBD2 (5 bases). This CDR3 region has 12 residues. In germline, CDR1 is SGHNT, CDR2 YYREEE (reference sequence). V lost 5 bases and J lost 0, with 6 bases in between. Written as DNA, the CDR3 is TGTGCCAGCAGGAGGGACTCCTACGAGCAGTACTTC. Translating gives CASRRDSYEQYF.

CDR3 amino acids: CARGDEQFF. DNA for the CDR3: TGTGCCAGAGGGGATGAGCAGTTCTTC. The chain carries TRBV21-1 and TRBJ2-1; the listed D gene, TRBD1, was not tested against the DNA. TRBV21-1 is a listed pseudogene. This CDR3 spans 9 amino acids.

The genes are TRBV3-1 (or the pseudogene TRBV3-2) and TRBJ1-5; possible D gene TRBD1, 5 bases. Deletions cut 1 base from V and 6 bases from J, with 10 bases between. CDR3 length equals 14 residues. Germline-derived CDR1 and CDR2 are LGHDT and YNNKEL (reference sequence). CDR3 sequence: CASSQGTGSQPQHF. In DNA form, the CDR3 reads TGTGCCAGCAGCCAAGGAACAGGATCTCAGCCCCAGCATTTT.

This chain joins TRBV2 and TRBJ1-2, with a possible D match to TRBD1 (5 bases). V lost 3 bases, J lost 5 bases, and 10 bases lay in between. CDR1 SNHLY and CDR2 FYNNEI come from the germline V gene. The CDR3 loop spans 13 amino acids. The CDR3 spells CASSERQLYGYTF. The CDR3 DNA reads as TGTGCCAGCAGTGAGAGACAGCTGTATGGCTACACCTTC.

In its sample, this clone was seen once. The rearrangement uses TRBV5-1 and TRBJ2-3; the D is unclear. Between the trimmed V and J ends, which lost 1 base and 4 bases, there was a span of 4 bases. The CDR3 covers 12 residues. The germline gives CDR1 SGHRS, CDR2 YFSETQ. CDR3 in DNA: TGCGCCAGCAGCTTGCCTGCAGATACGCAGTATTTT. Its translation: CASSLPADTQYF. The full variable domain, its missing parts supplied by reference TRBV5-1 and TRBJ2-3, is KAGVTQTPRYLIKTRGQQVTLSCSPISGHRSVSWYQQTPGQGLQFLFEYFSETQRNKGNFPGRFSGRQFSNSRSEMNVSTLELGDSALYLCASSLPADTQYFGPGTRLTVL.

The gene calls are TRBV18 and TRBJ1-3, with 7 bases matching TRBD1. Germline V CDR1 and CDR2: KGHSH, LQKENI. With 3 bases clipped from V and 9 bases from J, the junction kept 14 bases outside the gene matches. This CDR3 contains 16 residues. CDR3 in DNA: TGTGCCAGCTCACCCGTGGACAGGTCTCTGGGGGGCACCATATATTTT. This codes for CASSPVDRSLGGTIYF.

The gene calls are TRBV7-9 and TRBJ1-1; D is uncertain. CDR1 SEHNR and CDR2 FQNEAQ come from the germline V gene (reference sequence). The CDR3 loop spans 14 amino acids. Trimming removed 0 bases at V and 0 bases at J, with 5 bases between. The CDR3: CASSLAAVNTEAFF. Here the CDR3 DNA reads TGTGCCAGCAGCTTAGCAGCGGTGAACACTGAAGCTTTCTTT.

The V gene is TRBV28, the J gene TRBJ2-3; D is uncertain. Trimming took 1 base from V and 4 from J, leaving 9 bases between them. The CDR3 is 14 amino acids. Germline CDR1 reads MDHEN; CDR2 reads SYDVKM. CDR3 nucleotides: TGTGCCAGCAGTTTATCCCAGGCGTCAGATACGCAGTATTTT. Amino acid sequence: CASSLSQASDTQYF.